This T cell receptor beta chain stems from a study of blood T cell repertoires in COVID-19 (dated by TCRdb to the early 2020s). Study-wide context: Collaborator samples came from the United States, Italy and Spain and covered acute and convalescent phases of COVID-19. A freely available public database, intended as a resource for researchers studying the immune response to SARS-CoV-2, is where the repertoires were released. HLA class I and class II types, where available, came from metadata supplied by the sample provider rather than from assay-based typing. The sample metadata nearly always contained a de-identified subject ID, COVID-19 status, age in years and sex. Subjects who had been exposed to COVID-19, were actively infected with it, or had recovered from it provided the deeply sampled blood TCRbeta repertoires that made up the dataset. The material from the prospective study consisted of cDNA or gDNA derived from T cells, B-cell-depleted T cells, or PBMCs. Samples were obtained from the ongoing ImmuneRACE study (first 160 participants) and from over a thousand subjects provided by 6 global collaborators. Broad study findings and their caveats: The quantity of clinical and demographic metadata differed by source and by participant and was supplied without curation.

TCRbeta CDR3 regions were amplified from genomic DNA using the immunoSEQ Assay, a bias-controlled multiplex PCR. Processing in the source paper ran as follows. The number of nucleated cells in each sample was estimated by amplification of reference gene primers within the assay. To quantify the absolute abundance of each unique TCRbeta CDR3 rearrangement, sequence reads were collapsed and filtered. Productive Simpson clonality was computed per sample as the square root of Simpson's diversity index over productive rearrangements. The table comes from immuneACCESS by way of TCRdb, which keeps in-frame sequences with V and J called. Part of the clones is missing from these tables; in studies checked, under half for an unresolved V gene and the rest for unknown reasons. That table gives V, J and clone size, and the DNA gave D and trimming. The sample table records 180,000 or so clones; approximately 85% of these occur just once. The ten largest clones capture more than 2.5% of the sample.

Only one count was recorded for this clone. No cognate antigen has been identified for it. No base quality values were provided; no much bigger clone lies one nucleotide off. V is cut back by 1 base and J by 8 bases, with 14 bases in the junction unmatched. The CDR3 contains 17 residues, cysteine and phenylalanine counted. This entry keeps only the CDR3 DNA: 51 bases, framed from base 1. CDR1 LNHDA and CDR2 SQIVND were looked up in the germline V gene (reference sequence). Collaborating institutions collected whole blood in K2EDTA tubes following their own protocols. For TCRbeta analysis, collaborator samples were shipped as frozen whole blood, as isolated PBMCs, or as DNA extracted from either sample type.

Material for sequencing was peripheral blood. The TCR originated in a man in his sixties with acute or convalescent COVID-19. The chain employs TRBV19 and TRBJ2-1; 7 bases in between match TRBD2. Here is the DNA: TGTGCCAGTAGTATAGGCCCAGGGAGGGTTTCAGGCGATGAGCAGTTCTTC. Translated, this gives CASSIGPGRVSGDEQFF.